The present TCR beta chain was sequenced within a study of identical twins. Study-level findings and limits: The same donors were not followed; conclusions instead depended on cross-sectional statistical analysis. Twins showed weaker excess sharing in their beta out-of-frame sequences. For zero-insertion analyses, partial confounding could come from invariant MAIT and iNKT cells.

This clonotype was counted between two and nine times. Its cognate antigen is unknown. Germline values: CDR1 SEHNR, CDR2 FQNEAQ (reference sequence). Trimming took 2 bases from V and 3 from J, leaving 16 bases between them. The CDR3 is 17 amino acids. TCRdb itself ran the 5' RACE reads through MiXCR, one entry per CDR3 protein. The data contain more than 1.5 million distinct CDR3 sequences, roughly 35% of them singletons. The J gene is TRBJ1-4, the V gene TRBV7-9; a weak D match, TRBD1 (6 bases). The source material was cord blood. The TCR comes from a newborn girl in good health. DNA of the CDR3: TGTGCCAGCAGCTTACCCCAAATACAGGGAGCTAATGAAAAACTGTTTTTT. Its protein product is CASSLPQIQGANEKLFF.